This T cell receptor beta chain was found in a study of T-cell memory formation after mild COVID-19. As for the study in general: TCR clustering was largely donor specific.

TCRdb re-called the 5' RACE reads through MiXCR, storing one row per CDR3 protein. Of some 300,000 distinct CDR3 sequences listed, around a fifth were seen once; the top ten hold over 20%. The V end lost 5 bases, the J end lost 1 base, and 12 bases lay between the germline ends. The CDR3 sequence is 16 residues long. The V gene's germline CDR1 is SGHTA and CDR2 FQGTGA. The chain couples TRBV7-3 to TRBJ2-6; D is possibly TRBD2 (5 bases). The clonotype originates from a young man who had mild COVID-19 (a few samples of this study predate the infection). Cell type and time point are not known. The sequenced sample was PBMCs or a T cell subset sorted from them (not recorded which). In DNA form, the CDR3 reads TGTGCCAGCAGCCTCGGACGGGGATCTGGGGCCAACGTCCTGACTTTC. The encoded protein is CASSLGRGSGANVLTF.